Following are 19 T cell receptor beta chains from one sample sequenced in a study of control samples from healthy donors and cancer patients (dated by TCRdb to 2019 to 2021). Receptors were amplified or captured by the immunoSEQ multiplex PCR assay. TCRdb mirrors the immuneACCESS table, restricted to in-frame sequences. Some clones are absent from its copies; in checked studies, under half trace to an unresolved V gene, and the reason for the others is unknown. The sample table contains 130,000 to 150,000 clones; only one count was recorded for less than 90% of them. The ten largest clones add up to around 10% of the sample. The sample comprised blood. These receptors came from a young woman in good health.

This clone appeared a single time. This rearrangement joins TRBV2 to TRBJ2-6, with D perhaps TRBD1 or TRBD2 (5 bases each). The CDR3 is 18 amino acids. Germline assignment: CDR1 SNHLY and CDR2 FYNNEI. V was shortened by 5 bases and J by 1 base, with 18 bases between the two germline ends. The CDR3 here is CASSPREITGSGANVLTF. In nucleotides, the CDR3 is TGTGCCAGCAGTCCCAGGGAGATTACAGGTTCTGGGGCCAACGTCCTGACTTTC.

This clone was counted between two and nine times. The CDR3 DNA reads TGTGCCAGCAGCTCCACCGGGGCTTCCTACAATGAGCAGTTCTTC. Translation: CASSSTGASYNEQFF. The chain recombines TRBV11-3 with TRBJ2-1; D possibly matches TRBD1 or TRBD2 (5 bases each). Trimming removed 4 bases from V and 1 base from J, with 11 bases in between. CDR1 is SGHNT and CDR2 is YENEEA in the germline V gene. The CDR3 is 15 amino acids.

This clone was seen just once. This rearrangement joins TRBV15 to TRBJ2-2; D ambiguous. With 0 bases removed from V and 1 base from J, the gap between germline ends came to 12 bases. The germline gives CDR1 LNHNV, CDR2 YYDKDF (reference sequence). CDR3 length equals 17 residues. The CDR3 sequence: CATSRDFGFLNTGELFF. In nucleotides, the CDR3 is TGTGCCACCAGCAGAGATTTTGGCTTCCTGAACACCGGGGAGCTGTTTTTT.

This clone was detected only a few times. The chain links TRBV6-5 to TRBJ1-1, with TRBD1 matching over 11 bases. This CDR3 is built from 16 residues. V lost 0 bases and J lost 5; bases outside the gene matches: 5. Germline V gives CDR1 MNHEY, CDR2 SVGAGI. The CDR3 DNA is TGTGCCAGCAGTTACTCGGATGGGACAGGGGGGACTGAAGCTTTCTTT. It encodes CASSYSDGTGGTEAFF.

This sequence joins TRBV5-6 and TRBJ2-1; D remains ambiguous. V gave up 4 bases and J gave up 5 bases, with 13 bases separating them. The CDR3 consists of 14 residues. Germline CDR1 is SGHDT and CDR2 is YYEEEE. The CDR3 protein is CASSPISLNNEQFF. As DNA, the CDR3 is TGTGCCAGCAGCCCGATAAGTTTAAACAATGAGCAGTTCTTC.

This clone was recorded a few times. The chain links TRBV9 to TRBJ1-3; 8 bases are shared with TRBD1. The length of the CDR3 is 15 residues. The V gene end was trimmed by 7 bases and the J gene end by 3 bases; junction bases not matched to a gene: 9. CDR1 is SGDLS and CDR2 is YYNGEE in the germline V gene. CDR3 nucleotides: TGTGCCAGCGGACTGGACAGGGCTTATGGAAACACCATATATTTT. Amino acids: CASGLDRAYGNTIYF.

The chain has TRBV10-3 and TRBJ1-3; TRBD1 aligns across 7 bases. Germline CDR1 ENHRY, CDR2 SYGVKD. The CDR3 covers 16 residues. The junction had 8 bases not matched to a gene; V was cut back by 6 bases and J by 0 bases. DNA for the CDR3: TGTGCCATCAGCCCCGGACAGGTTAACTCTGGAAACACCATATATTTT. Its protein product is CAISPGQVNSGNTIYF.

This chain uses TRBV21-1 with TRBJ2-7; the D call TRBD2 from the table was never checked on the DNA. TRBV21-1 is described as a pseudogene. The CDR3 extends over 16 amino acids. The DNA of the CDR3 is TGTGCCAGCAGCACGACTAGCGGGAGGGCCTTGAACGAGCAGTACTTC. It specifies CASSTTSGRALNEQYF.

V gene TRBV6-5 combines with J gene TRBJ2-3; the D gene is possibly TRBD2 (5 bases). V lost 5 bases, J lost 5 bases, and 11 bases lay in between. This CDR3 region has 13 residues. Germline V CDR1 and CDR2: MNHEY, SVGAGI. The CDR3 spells CASSLGRGDTQYF. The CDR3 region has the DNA TGTGCCAGCAGTCTCGGACGGGGAGATACGCAGTATTTT.

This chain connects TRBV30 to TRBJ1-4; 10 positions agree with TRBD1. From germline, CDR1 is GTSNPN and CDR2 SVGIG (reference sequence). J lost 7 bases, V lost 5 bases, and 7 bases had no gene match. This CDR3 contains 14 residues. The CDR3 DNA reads TGTGCCTGGGGGACAGGGGCGGTTCGTGAAAAACTGTTTTTT. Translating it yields CAWGTGAVREKLFF. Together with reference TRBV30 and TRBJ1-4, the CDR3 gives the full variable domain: SQTIHQWPATLVQPVGSPLSLECTVEGTSNPNLYWYRQAAGRGLQLLFYSVGIGQISSEVPQNLSASRPQDRQFILSSKKLLLSDSGFYLCAWGTGAVREKLFFGSGTQLSVL.

CDR3 DNA sequence: TGCGCCAGCAGCCCCGGTGTGACCGGGGACGAAAAACTGTTTTTT. Translated: CASSPGVTGDEKLFF. V and J are TRBV5-1 and TRBJ1-4; a weak D match, TRBD1 (5 bases). Deletions cut 4 bases from V and 8 bases from J, with 18 bases between. The V gene's germline CDR1 is SGHRS and CDR2 YFSETQ. The CDR3 is 15 residues long.

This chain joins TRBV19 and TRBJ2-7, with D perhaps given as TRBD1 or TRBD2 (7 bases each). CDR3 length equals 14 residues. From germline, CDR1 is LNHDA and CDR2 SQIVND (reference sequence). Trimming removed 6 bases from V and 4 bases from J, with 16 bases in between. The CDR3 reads CASSPQGRGYEQYF. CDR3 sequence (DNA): TGTGCCAGTAGCCCACAGGGGAGGGGATACGAGCAGTACTTC.

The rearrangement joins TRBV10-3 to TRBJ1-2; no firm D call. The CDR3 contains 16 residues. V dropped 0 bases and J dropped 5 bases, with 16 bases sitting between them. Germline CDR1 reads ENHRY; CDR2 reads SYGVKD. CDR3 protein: CAISESINRVEYGYTF. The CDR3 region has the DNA TGTGCCATCAGTGAGTCGATTAACCGGGTGGAGTATGGCTACACCTTC.

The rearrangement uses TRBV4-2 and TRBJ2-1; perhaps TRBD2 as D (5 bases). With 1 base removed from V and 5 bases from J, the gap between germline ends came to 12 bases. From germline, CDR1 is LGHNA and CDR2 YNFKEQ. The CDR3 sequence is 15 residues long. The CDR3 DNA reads TGTGCCAGCAGCCAAGGAGCGGCCCCAGACAATGAGCAGTTCTTC. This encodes CASSQGAAPDNEQFF.

The chain's CDR3 is CASSRGLNEKLFF. CDR3 sequence (DNA): TGTGCCAGCAGCCGAGGACTTAATGAAAAACTGTTTTTT. This sequence joins TRBV14 and TRBJ1-4; D is unclear. The CDR3 sequence is 13 residues long. Germline values: CDR1 SGHDN, CDR2 FVKESK. Trimming stripped 4 bases from V and 4 bases from J, with 7 bases between.

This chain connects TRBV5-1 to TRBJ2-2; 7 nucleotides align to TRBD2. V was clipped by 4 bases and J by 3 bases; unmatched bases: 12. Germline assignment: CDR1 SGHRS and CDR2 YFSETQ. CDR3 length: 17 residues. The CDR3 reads CASSGGAGRADTGELFF. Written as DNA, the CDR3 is TGCGCCAGCAGCGGTGGAGCGGGACGGGCGGACACCGGGGAGCTGTTTTTT.

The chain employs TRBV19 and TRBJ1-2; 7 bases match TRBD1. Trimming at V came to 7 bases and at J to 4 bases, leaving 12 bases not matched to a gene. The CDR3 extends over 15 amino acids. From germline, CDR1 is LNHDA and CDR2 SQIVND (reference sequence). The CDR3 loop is CASTLGYRGGYGYTF. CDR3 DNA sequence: TGTGCCAGTACTTTGGGCTACAGGGGCGGCTATGGCTACACCTTC. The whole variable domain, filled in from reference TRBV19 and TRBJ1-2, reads DGGITQSPKYLFRKEGQNVTLSCEQNLNHDAMYWYRQDPGQGLRLIYYSQIVNDFQKGDIAEGYSVSREKKESFPLTVTSAQKNPTAFYLCASTLGYRGGYGYTFGSGTRLTVV.

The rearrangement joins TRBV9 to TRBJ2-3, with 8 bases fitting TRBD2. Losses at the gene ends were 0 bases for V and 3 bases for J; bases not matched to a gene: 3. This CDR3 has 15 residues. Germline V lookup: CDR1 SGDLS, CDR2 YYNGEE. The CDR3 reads CASSVVGRGTDTQYF. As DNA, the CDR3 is TGTGCCAGCAGCGTAGTCGGGAGGGGAACAGATACGCAGTATTTT.

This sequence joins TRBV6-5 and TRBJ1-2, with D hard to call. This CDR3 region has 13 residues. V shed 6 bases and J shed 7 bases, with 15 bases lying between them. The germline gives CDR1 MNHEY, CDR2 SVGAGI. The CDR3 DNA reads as TGTGCCAGCAGCCCCGGGGTTTCGGGTGGCTACACCTTC. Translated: CASSPGVSGGYTF.